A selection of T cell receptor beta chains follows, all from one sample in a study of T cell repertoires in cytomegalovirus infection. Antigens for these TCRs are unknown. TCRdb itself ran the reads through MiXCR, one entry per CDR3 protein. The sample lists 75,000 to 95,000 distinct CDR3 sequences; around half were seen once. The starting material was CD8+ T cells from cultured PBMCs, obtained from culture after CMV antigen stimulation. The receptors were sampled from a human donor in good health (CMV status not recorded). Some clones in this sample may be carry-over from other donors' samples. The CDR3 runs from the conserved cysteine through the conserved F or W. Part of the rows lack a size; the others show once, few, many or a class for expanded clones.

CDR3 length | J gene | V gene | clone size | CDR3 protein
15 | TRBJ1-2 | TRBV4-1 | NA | CASSQDRKTVYGYTF
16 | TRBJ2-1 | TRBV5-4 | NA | CASSSGLAGQKNEQFF
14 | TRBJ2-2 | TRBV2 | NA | CASSVRGNTGELFF
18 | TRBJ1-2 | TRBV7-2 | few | CASSLEAVLGNLYYGYTF
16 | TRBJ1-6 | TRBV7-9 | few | CASSLGSGMGNSPLHF
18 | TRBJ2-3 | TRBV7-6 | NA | CASSPTPLGSAHTDTQYF
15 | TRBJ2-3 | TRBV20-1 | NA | CSANTREYRTDMQYF
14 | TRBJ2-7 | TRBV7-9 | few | CASSPGTGGSEQYF
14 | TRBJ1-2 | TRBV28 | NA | CATRTGEGPNGYTF
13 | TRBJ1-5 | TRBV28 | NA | CASTPGGDQPQHF
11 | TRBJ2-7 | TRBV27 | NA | CASSLLKEQYF
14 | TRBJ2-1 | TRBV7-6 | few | CASSTGTVDNEQFF
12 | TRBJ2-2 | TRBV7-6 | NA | CASSLVSGELFF
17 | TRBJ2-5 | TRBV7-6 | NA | CASSLARREAGEETQYF
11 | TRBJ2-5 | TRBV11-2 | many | CASSFRRTQYF
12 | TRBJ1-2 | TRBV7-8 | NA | CASSSKNYGYTF
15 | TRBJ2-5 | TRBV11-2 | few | CASSLAPTGMETQYF
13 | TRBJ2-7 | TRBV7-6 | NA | CASSLPHSYEQYF
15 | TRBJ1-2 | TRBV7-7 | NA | CASSFLGGRGYGYTF
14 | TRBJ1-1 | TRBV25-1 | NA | CASSESGMNTEAFF
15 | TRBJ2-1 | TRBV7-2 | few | CASSLSWLVDNEQFF
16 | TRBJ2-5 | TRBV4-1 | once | CASSPREGGSQETQYF
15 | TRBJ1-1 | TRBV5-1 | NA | CASRDRGRLNTEAFF
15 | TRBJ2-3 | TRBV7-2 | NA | CASSYGGRLTDTQYF
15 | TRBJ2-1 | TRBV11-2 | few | CASSLGLRGYNEQFF
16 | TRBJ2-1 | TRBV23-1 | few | CARGLFGRGLYNEQFF
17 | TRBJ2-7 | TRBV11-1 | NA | CASSLALSAGPTYEQYF